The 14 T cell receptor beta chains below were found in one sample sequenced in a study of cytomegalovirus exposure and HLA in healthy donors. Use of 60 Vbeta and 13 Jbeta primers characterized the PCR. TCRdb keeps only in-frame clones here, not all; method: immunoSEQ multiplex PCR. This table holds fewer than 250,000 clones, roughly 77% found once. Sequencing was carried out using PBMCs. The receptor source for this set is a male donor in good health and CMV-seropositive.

In DNA form, the CDR3 reads TGTGCCAGCAGCGAGTACAGGGGCAAGCCCCAGCATTTT. This translates into CASSEYRGKPQHF. The rearrangement joins TRBV5-6 to TRBJ1-5; 7 nucleotides align to TRBD1. This CDR3 region has 13 residues. CDR1 is SGHDT, CDR2 YYEEEE, per germline. The V and J ends lost 4 bases and 8 bases, in that order; junction bases with no gene match: 6.

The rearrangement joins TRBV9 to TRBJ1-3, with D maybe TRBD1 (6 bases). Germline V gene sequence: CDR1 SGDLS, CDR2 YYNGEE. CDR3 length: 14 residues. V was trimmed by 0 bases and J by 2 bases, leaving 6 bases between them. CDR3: CASSVGTAGNTIYF. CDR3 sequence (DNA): TGTGCCAGCAGCGTAGGGACAGCTGGAAACACCATATATTTT.

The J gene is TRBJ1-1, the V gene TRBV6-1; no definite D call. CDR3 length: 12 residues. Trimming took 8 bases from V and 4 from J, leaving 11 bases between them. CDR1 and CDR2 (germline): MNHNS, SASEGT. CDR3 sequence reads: CASHRLGTEAFF. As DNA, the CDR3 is TGTGCCAGCCACCGCCTAGGCACTGAAGCTTTCTTT.

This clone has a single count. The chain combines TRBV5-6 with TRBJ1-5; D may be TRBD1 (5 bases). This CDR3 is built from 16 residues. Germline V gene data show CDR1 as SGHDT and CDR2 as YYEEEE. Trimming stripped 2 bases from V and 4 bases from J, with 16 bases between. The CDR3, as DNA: TGTGCCAGCAGCTTCAGATGGCAGGGAGGAAATCAGCCCCAGCATTTT. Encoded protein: CASSFRWQGGNQPQHF.

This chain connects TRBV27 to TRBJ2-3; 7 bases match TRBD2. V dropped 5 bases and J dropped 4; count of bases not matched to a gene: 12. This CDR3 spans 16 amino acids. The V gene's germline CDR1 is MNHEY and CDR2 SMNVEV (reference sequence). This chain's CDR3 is CASSKVSGGYADTQYF. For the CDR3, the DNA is TGTGCCAGCAGTAAGGTGTCGGGGGGTTACGCAGATACGCAGTATTTT.

This CDR3 is CASSPGQGKETQYF. The CDR3, as DNA: TGTGCCAGCAGCCCCGGACAGGGGAAAGAGACCCAGTACTTC. The chain uses TRBV7-3 and TRBJ2-5; 9 bases match TRBD1. This CDR3 spans 14 amino acids. Germline V gene lookup returns CDR1 SGHTA and CDR2 FQGTGA. V trimming: 5 bases; J trimming: 3 bases; junction bases outside the gene matches: 4.

DNA of the CDR3: TGTGCCAGCAGCGTAGATGGACAGAGCAATCAGCCCCAGCATTTT. This codes for CASSVDGQSNQPQHF. The chain recombines TRBV9 with TRBJ1-5, with a possible D match to TRBD1 (6 bases). Trimming pared 0 bases from V and 1 base from J, leaving 8 bases between. CDR1 and CDR2 (germline): SGDLS, YYNGEE. The CDR3 has 15 amino acids.

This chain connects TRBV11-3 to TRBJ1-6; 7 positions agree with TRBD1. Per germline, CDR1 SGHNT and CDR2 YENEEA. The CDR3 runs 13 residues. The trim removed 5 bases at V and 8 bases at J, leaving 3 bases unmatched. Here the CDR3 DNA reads TGTGCCAGCAGCCCGGACAGGCATTCACCCCTCCACTTT. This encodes CASSPDRHSPLHF.

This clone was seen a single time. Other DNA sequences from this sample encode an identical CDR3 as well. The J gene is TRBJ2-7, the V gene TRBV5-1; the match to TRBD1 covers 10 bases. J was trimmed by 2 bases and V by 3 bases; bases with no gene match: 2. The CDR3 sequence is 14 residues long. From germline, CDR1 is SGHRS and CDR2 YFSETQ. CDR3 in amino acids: CASSSGTGAYEQYF. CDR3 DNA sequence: TGCGCCAGCAGCTCCGGGACAGGGGCCTACGAGCAGTACTTC.

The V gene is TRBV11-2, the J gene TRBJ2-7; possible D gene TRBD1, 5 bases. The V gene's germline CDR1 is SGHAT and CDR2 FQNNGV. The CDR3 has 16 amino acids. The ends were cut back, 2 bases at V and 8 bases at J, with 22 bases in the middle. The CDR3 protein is CASSLSPRGRVGKQYF. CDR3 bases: TGTGCCAGCAGCTTATCCCCCCGCGGCAGGGTCGGAAAGCAGTACTTC. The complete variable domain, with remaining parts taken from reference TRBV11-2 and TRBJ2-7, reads EAGVAQSPRYKIIEKRQSVAFWCNPISGHATLYWYQQILGQGPKLLIQFQNNGVVDDSQLPKDRFSAERLKGVDSTLKIQPAKLEDSAVYLCASSLSPRGRVGKQYFGPGTRLTVT.

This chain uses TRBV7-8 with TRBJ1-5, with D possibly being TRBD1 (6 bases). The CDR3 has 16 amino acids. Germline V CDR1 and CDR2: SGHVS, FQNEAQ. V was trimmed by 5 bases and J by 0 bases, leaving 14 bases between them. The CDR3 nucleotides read TGTGCCAGCAGCGCACACGAGGGGGATAGCAATCAGCCCCAGCATTTT. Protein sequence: CASSAHEGDSNQPQHF. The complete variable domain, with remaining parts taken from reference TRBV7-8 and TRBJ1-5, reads GAGVSQSPRYKVAKRGQDVALRCDPISGHVSLFWYQQALGQGPEFLTYFQNEAQLDKSGLPSDRFFAERPEGSVSTLKIQRTQQEDSAVYLCASSAHEGDSNQPQHFGDGTRLSIL.

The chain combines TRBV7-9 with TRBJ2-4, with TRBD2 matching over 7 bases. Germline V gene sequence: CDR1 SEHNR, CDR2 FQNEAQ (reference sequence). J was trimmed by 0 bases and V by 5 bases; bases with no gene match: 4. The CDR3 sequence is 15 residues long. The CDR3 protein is CASSPSGLAKNIQYF. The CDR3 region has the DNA TGTGCCAGCAGCCCTAGCGGTCTAGCCAAAAACATTCAGTACTTC.

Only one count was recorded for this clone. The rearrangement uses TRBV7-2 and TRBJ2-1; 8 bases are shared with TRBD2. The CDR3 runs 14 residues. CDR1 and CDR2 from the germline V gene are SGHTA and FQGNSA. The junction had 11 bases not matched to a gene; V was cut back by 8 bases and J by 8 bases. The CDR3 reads CASQRAGGRHEQFF. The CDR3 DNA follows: TGTGCCAGCCAACGGGCGGGGGGTCGGCATGAGCAGTTCTTC.

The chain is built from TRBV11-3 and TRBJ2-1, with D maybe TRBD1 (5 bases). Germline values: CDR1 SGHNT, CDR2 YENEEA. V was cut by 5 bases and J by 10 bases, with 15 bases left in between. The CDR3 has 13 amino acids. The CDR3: CASSAQSGSEQFF. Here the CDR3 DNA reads TGTGCCAGCAGCGCACAATCAGGGTCCGAGCAGTTCTTC.